Described below is a single T cell receptor (beta chain) sequence and its context. The CDR3 loop spans 14 amino acids. Germline values: CDR1 SGHDT, CDR2 YYEEEE. V was cut by 6 bases and J by 2 bases, with 13 bases left in between. The sample is drawn from a study of shared clonotypes between healthy human individuals. The overall study: A few men and a couple of women, aged 18 to 49, were donors.

In replicate PCRs of sorted subsets, roughly 200 ng DNA, about 30,000 T cell genomes, was used. Clones were sequenced by immunoSEQ multiplex PCR, and TCRdb holds only the in-frame ones, with some missing. The table shows 2 million to 2.5 million clones, with 90% to 97% occurring only once. The source material was naive CD4+ T cells sorted from blood. Subset reported: CD45RA+ positively selected. The chain has TRBV5-6 and TRBJ2-3; possible D gene TRBD2, 5 bases. This clonotype originated in a man between 18 and 29 years old in good health. In nucleotides, the CDR3 is TGTGCCAGCAAACCGGGAAGAAACACAGATACGCAGTATTTT. This codes for CASKPGRNTDTQYF.